This T cell receptor (beta chain) was obtained from a study of control samples from healthy donors and cancer patients. CDR1 and CDR2 (germline): MNHEY, SVGEGT. The CDR3 extends over 16 amino acids. Between the trimmed V and J ends, which lost 5 bases and 5 bases, there was a span of 19 bases. Profiling relied on immunoSEQ multiplex PCR, and the TCRdb table lists in-frame clones only, not all of them. The table has about 150,000 clones, roughly nine tenths seen once. This chain joins TRBV6-2 or TRBV6-3 and TRBJ2-1; possibly TRBD2 for D (6 bases). The receptor was derived from a man aged 25 to 40 in good health. The sequencing sample was made of blood. CDR3 loop: CASSPTRLGRNNEQFF. As DNA, the CDR3 is TGTGCCAGCAGTCCGACCCGGCTAGGGAGGAACAATGAGCAGTTCTTC.